These 21 T cell receptor beta chains were all obtained from the same sample, sequenced in a study of vaccination effects on CD4 cells after COVID-19. Libraries were prepared by immunoSEQ multiplex PCR; TCRdb keeps only in-frame clonotypes and omits some of them. The sample holds almost 40,000 clones; around 80% are singletons and the top ten take approximately 3%. Following a roughly ten-day culture, CD4+ T cells were purified. Antigens for these TCRs are unknown. The sample was CD4+ T cells from PBMCs cultured without peptide, taken before COVID-19 vaccination. These TCRs come from a human donor who received a COVID-19 vaccine.

The sample holds a few counts of this clone. V is TRBV18 and J is TRBJ1-2; possible D gene TRBD1, 6 bases. V lost 2 bases, J lost 0 bases, and 10 bases lay in between. CDR3 length: 15 amino acids. Germline V gene sequence: CDR1 KGHSH, CDR2 LQKENI. The CDR3 DNA sequence: TGTGCCAGCTCACCAGGGGGCGACTCTAACTATGGCTACACCTTC. Translated: CASSPGGDSNYGYTF.

The rearrangement joins TRBV30 to TRBJ1-5; D remains ambiguous. Trimming took 2 bases from V and 3 from J, leaving 8 bases between them. CDR3 length: 13 amino acids. Germline V lookup: CDR1 GTSNPN, CDR2 SVGIG (reference sequence). CDR3: CAWSRIPNQPQHF. The CDR3 DNA follows: TGTGCCTGGAGTCGGATCCCCAATCAGCCCCAGCATTTT.

The V call is TRBV5-1, the J call TRBJ2-1, with TRBD2 as a possible D gene (6 bases). CDR1 and CDR2 (germline): SGHRS, YFSETQ. The length of the CDR3 is 14 residues. V was clipped by 0 bases and J by 2 bases, with 6 bases between them. The DNA for the CDR3 is TGCGCCAGCAGCTTGGGACTAGCCTACAATGAGCAGTTCTTC. The encoded protein is CASSLGLAYNEQFF.

V and J are TRBV10-1 and TRBJ2-5, with D perhaps matching TRBD1 or TRBD2 (6 bases each). Looked up from germline, CDR1 is WNHNN and CDR2 is SYGVQD (reference sequence). The V gene lost 7 bases and the J gene lost 5 bases, with 14 bases spanning the gap. The CDR3 length is 13 residues. CDR3 sequence reads: CASKGGSGETQYF. Written as DNA, the CDR3 is TGCGCCAGCAAGGGGGGATCCGGGGAGACCCAGTACTTC.

The chain carries TRBV30 and TRBJ1-2; D gene ambiguous. The germline gives CDR1 GTSNPN, CDR2 SVGIG (reference sequence). This CDR3 has 14 amino acids. Trimming stripped 2 bases from V and 7 bases from J, with 17 bases between. The DNA of the CDR3 is TGTGCCTGGAGTCTGATGTGGGGTCGGGGTGGCTACACCTTC. Protein: CAWSLMWGRGGYTF. Full variable domain (rest looked up from reference TRBV30 and TRBJ1-2): SQTIHQWPATLVQPVGSPLSLECTVEGTSNPNLYWYRQAAGRGLQLLFYSVGIGQISSEVPQNLSASRPQDRQFILSSKKLLLSDSGFYLCAWSLMWGRGGYTFGSGTRLTVV.

The genes are TRBV18 and TRBJ1-4; D gene ambiguous. V dropped 5 bases and J dropped 4 bases, with 8 bases sitting between them. The CDR3 is 13 amino acids. Looked up from germline, CDR1 is KGHSH and CDR2 is LQKENI. The CDR3 reads CASSSSGNEKLFF. The CDR3 DNA reads as TGTGCCAGCTCATCAAGTGGTAATGAAAAACTGTTTTTT.

This chain joins TRBV19 and TRBJ1-5; D remains unclear. Germline V gene data show CDR1 as LNHDA and CDR2 as SQIVND (reference sequence). The CDR3 covers 13 residues. V lost 8 bases and J 4 bases, leaving 12 bases between the germline ends. Written as DNA, the CDR3 is TGTGCCAGTCGAAATGCGAGAAATCAGCCCCAGCATTTT. It encodes CASRNARNQPQHF.

The chain has TRBV7-3 and TRBJ2-1, with a weak D call TRBD1 (5 bases). Per the germline V gene, CDR1 is SGHTA and CDR2 is FQGTGA. Deletions cut 2 bases from V and 9 bases from J, with 11 bases between. The length of the CDR3 is 13 residues. In DNA, the CDR3 is TGTGCCAGCAGCTTATCTAGGGGCACTGAGCAGTTCTTC. Residues: CASSLSRGTEQFF.

V is TRBV19 and J is TRBJ2-3; D is ambiguous. In germline, CDR1 is LNHDA, CDR2 SQIVND (reference sequence). V lost 3 bases and J 8 bases, leaving 15 bases between the germline ends. This CDR3 comprises 14 residues. The CDR3 nucleotides read TGTGCCAGTAGTATGGGTGGTGAGGCTCCTACGCAGTATTTT. As protein: CASSMGGEAPTQYF. The full variable domain, completed using reference TRBV19 and TRBJ2-3, is DGGITQSPKYLFRKEGQNVTLSCEQNLNHDAMYWYRQDPGQGLRLIYYSQIVNDFQKGDIAEGYSVSREKKESFPLTVTSAQKNPTAFYLCASSMGGEAPTQYFGPGTRLTVL.

The chain links TRBV14 to TRBJ1-1; D call uncertain. Trimming took 0 bases from V and 6 from J, leaving 11 bases between them. This CDR3 region has 14 residues. CDR1 SGHDN and CDR2 FVKESK come from the germline V gene. The DNA of the CDR3 is TGTGCCAGCAGCCAAGATCTGGGGTATTCTGAAGCTTTCTTT. Translated: CASSQDLGYSEAFF. Looking up the rest from reference TRBV14 and TRBJ1-1 gives the full variable domain: EAGVTQFPSHSVIEKGQTVTLRCDPISGHDNLYWYRRVMGKEIKFLLHFVKESKQDESGMPNNRFLAERTGGTYSTLKVQPAELEDSGVYFCASSQDLGYSEAFFGQGTRLTVV.

CDR3 region: CASSFGQGADNEQFF. The CDR3 DNA follows: TGCGCCAGCAGCTTTGGGCAGGGGGCCGACAATGAGCAGTTCTTC. The rearrangement uses TRBV5-1 and TRBJ2-1; 8 bases agree with TRBD1. There are 15 residues in the CDR3. Germline V gives CDR1 SGHRS, CDR2 YFSETQ. The ends lost 2 bases at V and 5 bases at J; junction bases unmatched: 6.

The chain carries TRBV14 and TRBJ2-3; 7 bases line up with TRBD1. The germline V gene encodes CDR1 SGHDN and CDR2 FVKESK. This CDR3 has 15 residues. After removal of 0 bases from V and 5 bases from J, the junction contained 5 bases not matched to a gene. CDR3 protein: CASSQDRQGLDTQYF. The CDR3 nucleotides are TGTGCCAGCAGCCAAGACAGACAGGGATTAGATACGCAGTATTTT.

The chain recombines TRBV11-2 with TRBJ2-2; possible D gene TRBD1, 6 bases. Germline V gene sequence: CDR1 SGHAT, CDR2 FQNNGV. This CDR3 spans 14 amino acids. V shed 4 bases and J shed 5 bases, with 11 bases lying between them. CDR3 in DNA: TGTGCCAGCAGCTATGGACAGCCGACCGGGGAGCTGTTTTTT. It translates to CASSYGQPTGELFF.

The chain uses TRBV6-1 and TRBJ2-3; D is uncertain. Germline lookup yields CDR1 MNHNS and CDR2 SASEGT. This CDR3 has 12 amino acids. V gave up 3 bases and J gave up 2 bases, with 3 bases separating them. CDR3 coding DNA: TGTGCCAGCAGTGAGTACACAGATACGCAGTATTTT. The encoded protein is CASSEYTDTQYF.

The CDR3 reads CASSRGGSQETQYF. Written as DNA, the CDR3 is TGTGCCAGCAGCCGGGGTGGGTCCCAAGAGACCCAGTACTTC. The chain employs TRBV9 and TRBJ2-5; possibly TRBD2 for D (5 bases). The CDR3 has 14 residues. Between the trimmed V and J ends, which lost 4 bases and 1 base, there was a span of 11 bases. Germline CDR1 and CDR2: SGDLS and YYNGEE. Full variable domain (rest looked up from reference TRBV9 and TRBJ2-5): DSGVTQTPKHLITATGQRVTLRCSPRSGDLSVYWYQQSLDQGLQFLIQYYNGEERAKGNILERFSAQQFPDLHSELNLSSLELGDSALYFCASSRGGSQETQYFGPGTRLLVL.

The chain links TRBV5-5 to TRBJ2-5; D may correspond to TRBD1 or TRBD2 (5 bases each). This CDR3 is built from 15 residues. Trimming pared 4 bases from V and 6 bases from J, leaving 19 bases between. Germline V lookup: CDR1 SGHKS, CDR2 YYEKEE (reference sequence). The CDR3, as DNA: TGTGCCAGCAGCGCTTACCGGGACGCTGGCCAGACCCAGTACTTC. It codes for CASSAYRDAGQTQYF. Full variable domain (missing parts from reference TRBV5-5 and TRBJ2-5): DAGVTQSPTHLIKTRGQQVTLRCSPISGHKSVSWYQQVLGQGPQFIFQYYEKEERGRGNFPDRFSARQFPNYSSELNVNALLLGDSALYLCASSAYRDAGQTQYFGPGTRLLVL.

The V call is TRBV24-1, the J call TRBJ2-3, with 8 nucleotides matching TRBD1. With 3 bases clipped from V and 3 bases from J, the junction kept 7 bases outside the gene matches. This CDR3 comprises 16 residues. Germline V lookup: CDR1 KGHDR, CDR2 SFDVKD. The CDR3, as DNA: TGTGCCACCAGTGATCCCGGACAGGGTGGAACAGATACGCAGTATTTT. Its protein product is CATSDPGQGGTDTQYF.

V gene TRBV6-6 combines with J gene TRBJ2-7; 7 bases align to TRBD1. Germline lookup yields CDR1 MNHNY and CDR2 SVGAGI (reference sequence). V was clipped by 6 bases and J by 3 bases; unmatched bases: 5. The CDR3 sequence is 13 residues long. The CDR3 DNA is TGTGCCAGCAGCCGCGGACAGGTCTACGAGCAGTACGTC. Translating it yields CASSRGQVYEQYV.

There are a few counts of this clone. V is TRBV19 and J is TRBJ2-7, with 9 bases matching TRBD2. Germline V CDR1 and CDR2: LNHDA, SQIVND (reference sequence). CDR3 length: 18 residues. V dropped 10 bases and J dropped 5; count of bases not matched to a gene: 24. Here the CDR3 reads CANRGKQAGGRVKNEQYV. CDR3 nucleotide sequence: TGTGCCAACCGGGGGAAGCAAGCGGGGGGCCGTGTTAAAAACGAGCAGTACGTC.

The chain uses TRBV7-2 and TRBJ1-1; D gene uncertain. V was cut by 5 bases and J by 1 base, with 8 bases left in between. This CDR3 is 13 amino acids long. Germline CDR1 is SGHTA and CDR2 is FQGNSA. The CDR3 DNA reads as TGTGCCAGCAGCCCGCCAGGGAACACTGAAGCTTTCTTT. Translation: CASSPPGNTEAFF. Full variable domain (outside the CDR3, taken from reference TRBV7-2 and TRBJ1-1): GAGVSQSPSNKVTEKGKDVELRCDPISGHTALYWYRQSLGQGLEFLIYFQGNSAPDKSGLPSDRFSAERTGGSVSTLTIQRTQQEDSAVYLCASSPPGNTEAFFGQGTRLTVV.

The chain has TRBV10-1 and TRBJ2-3; TRBD1 is a possible D gene (6 bases). V lost 3 bases to trimming and J lost 6 bases, with 13 bases between them. Germline V gives CDR1 WNHNN, CDR2 SYGVQD (reference sequence). The CDR3 extends over 14 amino acids. In DNA, the CDR3 is TGCGCCAGCAGTGAAACAGGGCAGGGGGATACGCAGTATTTT. This encodes CASSETGQGDTQYF.